The 27 T cell receptor beta chains reported below all come from one sample, sequenced in a study of CXCR3-negative and CXCR3-positive naive CD8 T cells. The TRB libraries of cDNA were built by UMI-labeled 5' RACE. TCRdb re-called the 5' RACE reads and gives one entry per CDR3 protein, without DNA. This listing includes some 130,000 distinct CDR3 sequences. Overall study results and limits: TRB CDR3s were more hydrophobic in CXCR3-positive than in CXCR3-negative naive cells.

Their antigen targets remain unknown. The source material was naive CXCR3+ CD8+ T cells from blood. Subset defined: CD45RO-CCR7+CD27+CD95- naive CD8+ T cells expressing CXCR3 (TNR3+). The receptors here all came from a human donor in good health. Some clones in this sample may be carry-over from other donors' samples.

V and J are TRBV14 and TRBJ2-7; the TCRdb call, TRBD1, lacks DNA for checking. This CDR3 comprises 16 residues. Germline-derived CDR1 and CDR2 are SGHDN and FVKESK. The CDR3 loop is CASSPYRGGRSYEQYF.

This sequence joins TRBV7-9 and TRBJ1-2; no DNA is available, so the TRBD1 call from TCRdb remains unchecked. CDR3 length: 15 residues. Germline CDR1 and CDR2: SEHNR and FQNEAQ (reference sequence). CDR3 sequence: CASSPSGQMNYGYTF.

V is TRBV28 and J is TRBJ2-5; the TCRdb D gene call, TRBD2, has no DNA to confirm it. Germline V lookup: CDR1 MDHEN, CDR2 SYDVKM. The CDR3 loop spans 17 amino acids. The CDR3 region is CASSTPGLAGGQETQYF.

This chain uses TRBV20-1 with TRBJ2-1; TCRdb lists TRBD2, though no DNA is available to test this call. This CDR3 is built from 15 residues. The germline CDR1 and CDR2 sequences are DFQATT and SNEGSKA (reference sequence). The CDR3 is CSARDRTSGVFEQFF.

The chain couples TRBV11-3 to TRBJ2-1; checking the TCRdb D call of TRBD2 is not possible without DNA. This CDR3 is 17 amino acids long. The germline V gene encodes CDR1 SGHNT and CDR2 YENEEA. The CDR3 spells CASSLGVVSGSSGEQFF.

The gene calls are TRBV5-1 and TRBJ1-4. Looked up from germline, CDR1 is SGHRS and CDR2 is YFSETQ. The CDR3 contains 12 residues. This CDR3 reads CASRGYNEKLFF.

The genes are TRBV27 and TRBJ2-7; TCRdb selects TRBD1, and the lack of DNA leaves this call unchecked. The CDR3 is 14 amino acids. Germline CDR1 and CDR2: MNHEY and SMNVEV (reference sequence). The CDR3 reads CASSLQEGWGEQYF.

The rearrangement uses TRBV13 and TRBJ1-2. The length of the CDR3 is 17 residues. In germline, CDR1 is PRHDT, CDR2 FYEKMQ (reference sequence). This CDR3 is CASSLGIRGEKNYGYTF.

The J gene is TRBJ1-1, the V gene TRBV7-3; TCRdb reports TRBD1, a call that lacks DNA to check it against. Per the germline V gene, CDR1 is SGHTA and CDR2 is FQGTGA. The CDR3 contains 13 residues. CDR3 loop: CASRGTGSTEAFF.

The genes are TRBV5-1 and TRBJ2-7; TCRdb selects TRBD2, and the lack of DNA leaves this call unchecked. The CDR3 consists of 16 residues. CDR1 SGHRS and CDR2 YFSETQ come from the germline V gene. CDR3 loop: CASSAPSGIFSYEQYF.

This chain links TRBV7-2 with TRBJ2-7. This CDR3 has 16 residues. Germline V CDR1 and CDR2: SGHTA, FQGNSA. CDR3 residues: CASSPTTHFENYEQYF.

The V gene is TRBV7-3, the J gene TRBJ1-2; TCRdb gives TRBD1 as the D gene, but with no DNA this cannot be confirmed. The CDR3 contains 14 residues. Germline V gene sequence: CDR1 SGHTA, CDR2 FQGTGA. CDR3 amino acids: CASSEGQGADGYTF.

The rearrangement uses TRBV9 and TRBJ2-7; the D call of TRBD2 rests on TCRdb alone, since no DNA is present to check it. CDR1 SGDLS and CDR2 YYNGEE come from the germline V gene. This CDR3 contains 12 residues. The CDR3 reads CASSPSGDEQYF.

CDR3 region: CASSHRERGKGEQYF. This sequence joins TRBV7-9 and TRBJ2-7; TCRdb's D call of TRBD1 is untestable without DNA. Germline CDR1 and CDR2: SEHNR and FQNEAQ (reference sequence). The CDR3 contains 15 residues. Full variable domain (outside the CDR3, taken from reference TRBV7-9 and TRBJ2-7): DTGVSQNPRHKITKRGQNVTFRCDPISEHNRLYWYRQTLGQGPEFLTYFQNEAQLEKSRLLSDRFSAERPKGSFSTLEIQRTEQGDSAMYLCASSHRERGKGEQYFGPGTRLTVT.

This sequence joins TRBV7-2 and TRBJ2-1; TCRdb's D call, TRBD1, is unchecked because there is no DNA. CDR3 size: 17 residues. Germline V gene lookup returns CDR1 SGHTA and CDR2 FQGNSA. This CDR3 is CASSLRFRVRENNEQFF.

The gene calls are TRBV28 and TRBJ2-3; TCRdb lists TRBD1, though no DNA is available to test this call. The CDR3 loop spans 17 amino acids. Germline CDR1 and CDR2: MDHEN and SYDVKM. The CDR3 loop reads CASSSPRGQGSTDTQYF. Drawing the rest from reference TRBV28 and TRBJ2-3, the complete variable domain is DVKVTQSSRYLVKRTGEKVFLECVQDMDHENMFWYRQDPGLGLRLIYFSYDVKMKEKGDIPEGYSVSREKKERFSLILESASTNQTSMYLCASSSPRGQGSTDTQYFGPGTRLTVL.

The chain recombines TRBV3-1 with TRBJ2-3; TCRdb picks TRBD2, but there is no DNA to check that call. The CDR3 sequence is 18 residues long. Germline CDR1 is LGHDT and CDR2 is YNNKEL (reference sequence). CDR3 residues: CASSQFMGGRGPADTQYF.

The chain links TRBV5-1 to TRBJ2-7. Germline values: CDR1 SGHRS, CDR2 YFSETQ. The CDR3 consists of 13 residues. The CDR3 reads CASSGYATYEQYF.

The J gene is TRBJ2-7, the V gene TRBV19. CDR3 length: 13 amino acids. Per germline, CDR1 LNHDA and CDR2 SQIVND (reference sequence). The CDR3 loop is CASSLGSAYEQYF.

V and J are TRBV7-9 and TRBJ1-1; TCRdb's D call of TRBD1 is untestable without DNA. The CDR3 is 16 residues long. The germline CDR1 and CDR2 sequences are SEHNR and FQNEAQ (reference sequence). The CDR3 reads CASSLERGGHPTEAFF.

The chain combines TRBV12-3 or TRBV12-4 with TRBJ1-1; without DNA, the TCRdb call of TRBD1 cannot be checked. The CDR3 totals 13 residues. CDR3 sequence: CASSLIGGTEAFF.

This rearrangement joins TRBV12-3 or TRBV12-4 to TRBJ2-7; TCRdb returns TRBD1, unconfirmable since there is no DNA. The CDR3 has 12 amino acids. The CDR3: CASSLGGPEQYF.

The chain employs TRBV5-1 and TRBJ1-5; TCRdb gives TRBD1 as the D gene, but with no DNA this cannot be confirmed. Germline V gene lookup returns CDR1 SGHRS and CDR2 YFSETQ. CDR3 length: 21 residues. The CDR3 here is CASSLQSGPGTERMGNQPQHF.

The gene calls are TRBV4-3 and TRBJ2-1. Per germline, CDR1 LGHNA and CDR2 YSLEER. The CDR3 has 16 residues. Here the CDR3 reads CASSQGSVPSYNEQFF.

The chain carries TRBV19 and TRBJ2-7; the TCRdb D gene call, TRBD1, has no DNA to confirm it. CDR1 is LNHDA and CDR2 is SQIVND in the germline V gene (reference sequence). The CDR3 runs 13 residues. The CDR3 sequence is CASSSGTAYEQYF. Looking up the rest from reference TRBV19 and TRBJ2-7 gives the full variable domain: DGGITQSPKYLFRKEGQNVTLSCEQNLNHDAMYWYRQDPGQGLRLIYYSQIVNDFQKGDIAEGYSVSREKKESFPLTVTSAQKNPTAFYLCASSSGTAYEQYFGPGTRLTVT.

V and J are TRBV29-1 and TRBJ2-5; TCRdb calls TRBD2, which cannot be checked without DNA. Germline V lookup: CDR1 SQVTM, CDR2 ANQGSEA. The CDR3 is made up of 15 amino acids. CDR3: CSVEVPLAGEETQYF.

This chain joins TRBV6-2 or TRBV6-3 and TRBJ2-7; the D call of TRBD1 rests on TCRdb alone, since no DNA is present to check it. Germline V lookup: CDR1 MNHEY, CDR2 SVGEGT. The CDR3 has 15 amino acids. This chain's CDR3 is CASRKGTVLSYEQYF.